This TCR beta chain comes out of a study of blood T cell repertoires in COVID-19. About the study: COVID-19 samples from acute and convalescent phases originated in the United States, Italy and Spain. T cells, B-cell-depleted T cells, or PBMCs provided the cDNA or gDNA that served as material.

Study processing details: The authors estimated nucleated cell counts from reference gene primer amplification. Profiled with immunoSEQ multiplex PCR; TCRdb holds only in-frame clones, not every one. Clone size and the V and J calls come from that table; the DNA yielded D and trimming. The sample carries around 300,000 clones, approximately 91% recorded once. All enrollees were roughly 18 to 90 years old and from approximately 24 US areas. Looked up from germline, CDR1 is SNHLY and CDR2 is FYNNEI. This CDR3 spans 14 amino acids. Trimming took 5 bases from V and 0 from J; bases not matched to a gene: 3.

The chain combines TRBV2 with TRBJ1-2, with 7 bases aligning to TRBD1. This clonotype was sampled from a woman aged 40 to 49 who had recovered from COVID-19. The sequencing input was PBMCs or T cells enriched from blood (not recorded which). The CDR3, as DNA: TGTGCCAGCAGTCGACAGGGATCTAACTATGGCTACACCTTC. This encodes CASSRQGSNYGYTF.